What follows describes a single T cell receptor (beta chain). The data are from a study of blood T cell repertoires in COVID-19. Study summary: Acute-phase and convalescent COVID-19 samples originated in the United States, Italy and Spain.

Germline V gene data show CDR1 as SGHTA and CDR2 as FQGTGA. The length of the CDR3 is 16 residues. V gave up 5 bases and J gave up 4 bases; unmatched junction bases: 10. Sequenced by immunoSEQ multiplex PCR; TCRdb stores in-frame clones only, minus some. The data hold about 120,000 clones, with under 80% observed a single time. The sample taken for sequencing was peripheral blood. The sequence derives from a man in his 70s with acute or convalescent COVID-19. The chain recombines TRBV7-3 with TRBJ1-1; 10 bases are a match to TRBD1. CDR3 region: CASSQTGGSLGTEAFF. In DNA form, the CDR3 reads TGTGCCAGCAGCCAGACAGGGGGCTCACTGGGCACTGAAGCTTTCTTT.